This TCR beta chain is drawn from a study of blood T cell repertoires in COVID-19. Overall study: Donors in the United States, Italy and Spain gave samples during acute or convalescent COVID-19. T cells, B-cell-depleted T cells, or PBMCs provided the cDNA or gDNA that served as material.

In the source study's methods: From reference gene primer amplification, estimates of nucleated cell counts were derived. Some clones are missing from TCRdb's copy, which holds only in-frame ones; the method was immunoSEQ multiplex PCR. For V, J and clone size, that table is used; D and trimming come from the DNA. The table includes tens of thousands of clones, 89% detected once. CDR3 length equals 17 residues. Germline V CDR1 and CDR2: SGHRS, YFSETQ. The V gene end was trimmed by 4 bases and the J gene end by 6 bases; junction bases not matched to a gene: 18. The sequenced sample consisted of peripheral blood. The chain carries TRBV5-1 and TRBJ1-1, with 7 bases matching TRBD1. The clonotype was recovered from a human donor in a cohort sampled during active COVID-19. CDR3 amino acids: CASSLNRDSPRGPEAFF. CDR3 DNA sequence: TGCGCCAGCAGCCTAAACCGGGACAGCCCACGGGGTCCTGAAGCTTTCTTT. Full variable domain (rest looked up from reference TRBV5-1 and TRBJ1-1): KAGVTQTPRYLIKTRGQQVTLSCSPISGHRSVSWYQQTPGQGLQFLFEYFSETQRNKGNFPGRFSGRQFSNSRSEMNVSTLELGDSALYLCASSLNRDSPRGPEAFFGQGTRLTVV.